This T cell receptor beta chain stems from a study of blood T cell repertoires in COVID-19. The assay was immunoSEQ multiplex PCR, and TCRdb's table has in-frame clones only and misses some. The table lists 390,000 or so clones, around 91% of them singletons. This CDR3 comprises 17 residues. Germline loops: CDR1 LNHDA, CDR2 SQIVND (reference sequence). Trimming took 9 bases from V and 0 from J; bases not matched to a gene: 7. The source of this sequence is a man aged 18 to 30 with active or convalescent COVID-19. The chain uses TRBV19 and TRBJ1-6; 11 bases map to TRBD1. Specimen: peripheral blood. The CDR3 DNA is TGTGCCAGCGGGGGACAGGGGGTTAACTCCTATAATTCACCCCTCCACTTT. The encoded protein is CASGGQGVNSYNSPLHF.